The present entry profiles one T cell receptor (beta chain) with its context. Indicated time point: pretreatment peripheral blood. There were between 1 and 8 samples from each patient, taken pretreatment and on-treatment. Measured with immunoSEQ multiplex PCR; TCRdb has only the in-frame clones, and not every one. The sample records tens of thousands of clones, 86% being singletons. The sample comes from a study of PD-L1 blockade in urothelial cancer. The CDR3 is 12 amino acids. Per germline, CDR1 MNHEY and CDR2 SMNVEV (reference sequence). V lost 3 bases, J lost 7 bases, and 4 bases lay in between. The clonotype comes from a man aged 55 to 69 with urothelial cancer. The rearrangement joins TRBV27 to TRBJ1-6; no firm D call. Specimen: PBMCs, collected around atezolizumab (anti-PD-L1) treatment. The chain's CDR3 is CASSFMNSPLHF. The CDR3 DNA is TGTGCCAGCAGTTTCATGAATTCACCCCTCCACTTT.